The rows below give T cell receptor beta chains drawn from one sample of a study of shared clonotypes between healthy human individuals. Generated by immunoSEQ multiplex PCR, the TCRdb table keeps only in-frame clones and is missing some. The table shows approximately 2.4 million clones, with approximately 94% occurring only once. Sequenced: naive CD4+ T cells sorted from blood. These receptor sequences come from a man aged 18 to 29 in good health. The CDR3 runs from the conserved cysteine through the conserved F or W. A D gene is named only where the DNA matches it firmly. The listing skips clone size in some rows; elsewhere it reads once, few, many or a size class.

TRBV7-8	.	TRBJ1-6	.	CASTLGGSYNSPLHF	TGTGCCAGCACCCTCGGGGGCTCCTATAATTCACCCCTCCACTTT
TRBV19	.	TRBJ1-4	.	CASTPGQAEKLFF	TGTGCCAGTACTCCGGGACAAGCCGAAAAACTGTTTTTT
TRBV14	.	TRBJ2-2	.	CASSPGDTGELFF	TGTGCCAGCAGTCCGGGGGACACCGGGGAGCTGTTTTTT
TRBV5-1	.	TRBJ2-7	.	CASSPQGGEQYF	TGCGCCAGCAGCCCCCAAGGGGGCGAGCAGTACTTC
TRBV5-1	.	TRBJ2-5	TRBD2	CASSSSGRAKETQYF	TGCGCCAGCAGCTCCAGCGGGAGGGCCAAAGAGACCCAGTACTTC
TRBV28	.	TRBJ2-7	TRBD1	CASSLVATGGNYYEQYF	TGTGCCAGCAGTTTAGTTGCGACAGGGGGGAATTACTACGAGCAGTACTTC
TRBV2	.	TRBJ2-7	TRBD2	CASRPGRASYEQYF	TGTGCCAGCCGCCCGGGGAGGGCGTCCTACGAGCAGTACTTC
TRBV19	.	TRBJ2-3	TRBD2	CASRNPSGTSGDTQYF	TGTGCCAGTAGGAATCCTAGCGGGACTAGCGGAGATACGCAGTATTTT
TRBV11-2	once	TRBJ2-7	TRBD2	CASSLEWGLASYEQYF	TGTGCCAGCAGCTTAGAGTGGGGACTAGCGTCCTACGAGCAGTACTTC
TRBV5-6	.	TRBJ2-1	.	CASSSMTSLREQFF	TGTGCCAGCAGCTCTATGACTAGTTTAAGGGAGCAGTTCTTC
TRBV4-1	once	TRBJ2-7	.	CASSQEFMHPGQYF	TGCGCCAGCAGCCAAGAATTCATGCACCCGGGGCAGTACTTC
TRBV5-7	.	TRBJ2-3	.	CASSLDSCRLSTQYF	TGTGCCAGCAGCTTGGATTCGTGTAGACTATCAACGCAGTATTTT
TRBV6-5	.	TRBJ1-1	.	CASSYHRVTEAFF	TGTGCCAGCAGTTACCACAGGGTCACTGAAGCTTTCTTT
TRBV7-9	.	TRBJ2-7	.	CASSFLGQSHYEQYF	TGTGCCAGCAGCTTTCTCGGCCAGAGTCACTACGAGCAGTACTTC
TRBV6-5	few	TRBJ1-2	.	CASTSGSNYGYTF	TGTGCCAGCACCTCCGGGTCTAACTATGGCTACACCTTC
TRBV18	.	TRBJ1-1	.	CASSPGPPKSNTEAFF	TGTGCCAGCTCCCCCGGCCCTCCCAAATCGAACACTGAAGCTTTCTTT
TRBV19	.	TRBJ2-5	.	CASNLPAGPRETQYF	TGTGCCAGTAACCTCCCGGCAGGGCCTCGGGAGACCCAGTACTTC
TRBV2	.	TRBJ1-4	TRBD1	CASSVEGTESEKLFF	TGTGCCAGCAGTGTGGAAGGGACAGAGTCTGAAAAACTGTTTTTT
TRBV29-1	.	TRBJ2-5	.	CSVDIYQETQYF	TGCAGCGTTGACATATACCAAGAGACCCAGTACTTC
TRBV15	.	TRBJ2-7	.	CATSRGIEIHEQYF	TGTGCCACCAGCAGAGGGATTGAGATCCACGAGCAGTACTTC
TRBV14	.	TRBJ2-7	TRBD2	CASRSTSGGPYEQYF	TGTGCCAGCAGATCTACTAGCGGGGGGCCCTACGAGCAGTACTTC
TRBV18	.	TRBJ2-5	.	CASSPGLYQETQYF	TGTGCCAGCTCACCAGGACTGTACCAAGAGACCCAGTACTTC
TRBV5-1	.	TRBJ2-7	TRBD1	CASSLGQGAYEQYF	TGCGCCAGCAGCCTAGGACAGGGGGCTTACGAGCAGTACTTC
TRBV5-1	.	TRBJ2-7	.	CASSPRAEIYEQYF	TGCGCCAGCAGCCCCCGGGCGGAAATCTACGAGCAGTACTTC
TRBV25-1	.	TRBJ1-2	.	CASRGGGTFRDYGYTF	TGTGCCAGCAGGGGAGGCGGTACTTTTCGAGATTATGGCTACACCTTC
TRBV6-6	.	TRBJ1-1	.	CASSYTKNTEAFF	TGTGCCAGCAGTTACACCAAAAACACTGAAGCTTTCTTT
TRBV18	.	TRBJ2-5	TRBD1	CASSARTGEETQYF	TGTGCCAGCTCAGCCAGGACAGGCGAGGAGACCCAGTACTTC
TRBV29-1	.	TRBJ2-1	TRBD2	CSVRTSGRPYNEQFF	TGCAGCGTCAGGACTAGCGGGAGACCTTACAATGAGCAGTTCTTC
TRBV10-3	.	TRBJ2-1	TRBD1	CASGNRGNNEQFF	TGTGCCTCCGGAAACAGGGGGAACAATGAGCAGTTCTTC
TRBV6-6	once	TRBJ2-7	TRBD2	CASSTSDSRYEQYF	TGTGCCAGCAGTACTAGCGATTCGCGGTACGAGCAGTACTTC
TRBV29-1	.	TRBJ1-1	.	CSAMTGTANTEAFF	TGCAGCGCCATGACCGGGACGGCGAACACTGAAGCTTTCTTT
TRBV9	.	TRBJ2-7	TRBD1	CASSVHGTGAEQYF	TGTGCCAGCAGCGTACACGGGACAGGGGCCGAGCAGTACTTC
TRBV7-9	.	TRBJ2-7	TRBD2	CASSPIGTSGTYEQYF	TGTGCCAGCAGCCCGATTGGGACTAGCGGTACCTACGAGCAGTACTTC
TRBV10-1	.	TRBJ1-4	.	CASSEVGAPGKLFF	TGCGCCAGCAGTGAAGTGGGGGCGCCGGGAAAACTGTTTTTT
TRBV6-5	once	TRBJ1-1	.	CASSSPGSEAFF	TGTGCCAGCAGTTCCCCCGGGAGTGAAGCTTTCTTT
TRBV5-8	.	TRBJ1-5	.	CASSLTGYGYQPQHF	TGTGCCAGCAGCTTAACAGGGTACGGGTATCAGCCCCAGCATTTT
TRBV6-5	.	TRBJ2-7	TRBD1	CASSPGTGGLYEQYF	TGTGCCAGCAGTCCCGGGACAGGGGGGCTCTACGAGCAGTACTTC
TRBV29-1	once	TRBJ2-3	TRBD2	CSVGGTSGSTDTQYF	TGCAGCGTTGGGGGAACTAGCGGGAGCACAGATACGCAGTATTTT
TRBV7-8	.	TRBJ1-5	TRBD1	CASSSGTGYSNQPQHF	TGTGCCAGCAGCTCCGGGACAGGCTATAGCAATCAGCCCCAGCATTTT
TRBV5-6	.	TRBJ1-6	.	CASSLEAGPYNSPLHF	TGTGCCAGCAGTTTGGAGGCAGGGCCCTATAATTCACCCCTCCACTTT
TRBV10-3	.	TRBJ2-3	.	CAIRGAGDTQYF	TGTGCCATCAGGGGGGCCGGAGATACGCAGTATTTT
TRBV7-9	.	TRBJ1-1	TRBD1	CASSATGVNTEAFF	TGTGCCAGCAGCGCGACAGGGGTGAACACTGAAGCTTTCTTT
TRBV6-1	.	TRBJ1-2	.	CASSEAGAGYGYTF	TGTGCCAGCAGTGAAGCAGGCGCGGGGTATGGCTACACCTTC
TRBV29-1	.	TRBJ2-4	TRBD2	CSVEPAAAGENIQYF	TGCAGCGTTGAACCTGCCGCGGCGGGGGAAAACATTCAGTACTTC
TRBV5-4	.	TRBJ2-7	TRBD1	CASSLGIGGQGGYYEQYF	TGTGCCAGCAGCTTGGGTATAGGGGGACAGGGCGGCTACTACGAGCAGTACTTC
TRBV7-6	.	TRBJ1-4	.	CASSPDQGNSLGKLFF	TGTGCCAGCAGCCCGGACCAGGGTAATTCTTTGGGGAAACTGTTTTTT
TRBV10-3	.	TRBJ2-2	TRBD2	CAIRRAGDSGELFF	TGTGCCATCAGGCGAGCGGGAGATTCCGGGGAGCTGTTTTTT